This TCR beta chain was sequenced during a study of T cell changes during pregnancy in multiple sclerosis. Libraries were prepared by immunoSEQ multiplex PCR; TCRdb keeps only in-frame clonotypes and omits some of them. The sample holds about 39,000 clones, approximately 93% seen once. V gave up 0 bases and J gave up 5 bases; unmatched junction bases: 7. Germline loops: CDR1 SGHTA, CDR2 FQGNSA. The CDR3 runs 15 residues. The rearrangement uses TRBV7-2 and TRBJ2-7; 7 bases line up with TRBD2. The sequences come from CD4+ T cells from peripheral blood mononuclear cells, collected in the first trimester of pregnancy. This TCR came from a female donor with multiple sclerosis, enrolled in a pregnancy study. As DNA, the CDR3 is TGTGCCAGCAGCTTAGCGGGAGGGCCTAATAACGAGCAGTACTTC. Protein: CASSLAGGPNNEQYF.